Given below is one T cell receptor beta chain in context. The antigen is not known. The data are from a study of cytomegalovirus exposure and HLA in healthy donors. Study-level information: Falling in the Caucasian-associated ancestry cluster were approximately 86% of under 500 genotyped donors. Findings and limits, study-wide: Another analysis was done later, and it associated around 17,000 TCR beta sequences with HLA alleles at 0.05 false discovery rate.

The PCR ran on 60 Vbeta and 13 Jbeta primers. Profiled with immunoSEQ multiplex PCR; TCRdb holds only in-frame clones, not every one. The profile shows 100,000 to 150,000 clones, approximately 84% of them singletons. The germline gives CDR1 KGHSH, CDR2 LQKENI. Trimming cost V 2 bases and J 0 bases, with 11 bases left between them. The CDR3 loop spans 16 amino acids. Sequenced sample: PBMCs. The source is a boy aged 2 to 9 in good health and CMV-seronegative. V gene TRBV18 combines with J gene TRBJ1-3; perhaps TRBD1 as D (6 bases). CDR3 amino acids: CASSPSWTVSGNTIYF. DNA of the CDR3: TGTGCCAGCTCACCATCATGGACAGTCTCTGGAAACACCATATATTTT.